The T cell receptor beta chain described here comes from a study of technical replicates of blood from a few donors. The ends were cut back, 6 bases at V and 0 bases at J, with 9 bases in the middle. In germline, CDR1 is MNHEY, CDR2 SVGAGI. The CDR3 runs 13 residues. Assay used: immunoSEQ multiplex PCR; TCRdb lists only in-frame clones, some missing. Among 55,000 to 75,000 clones listed, approximately 94% were seen once. The sample consisted of PBMCs. This clonotype was sampled from a human donor in good health. Some clones in this sample may be carry-over from other donors' samples. This chain links TRBV6-5 with TRBJ2-7; tentatively, D is TRBD2 (6 bases). The DNA for the CDR3 is TGTGCCAGCAGGCGGGGAAACTCCTACGAGCAGTACTTC. Residues: CASRRGNSYEQYF.